Detailed here is one T cell receptor beta chain. Its antigen is still unknown. This CDR3 region has 15 residues. Trimming removed 5 bases from V and 4 bases from J; junction bases left unmatched: 5. Germline V gene sequence: CDR1 SGHAT, CDR2 FQNNGV. Samples were taken several times over chemoradiotherapy. This record comes from a study of chemoradiotherapy in HPV16-positive cancers. Study background: Functional T-cell assays on two HPV16-positive patients' cells defined candidate HPV-specific clones and common TCR motifs.

Whole-study results and caveats: HPV-specific T cells were functionally defined from only two HPV16-positive patients. For HPV16-positive patients, expanding HPV-responsive T cells associated with longer recurrence-free survival.

Sequenced by immunoSEQ multiplex PCR; TCRdb stores in-frame clones only, minus some. The table includes around 8,800 clones, 70% detected once. This chain joins TRBV11-2 and TRBJ2-1; 10 bases match TRBD2. The receptor was isolated from a human donor with HPV-associated anogenital cancer. The material was tumor tissue, obtained from a patient who underwent chemoradiotherapy. The CDR3 is CASSARTSGYNEQFF. The CDR3, as DNA: TGTGCCAGCAGCGCAAGGACTAGCGGATACAATGAGCAGTTCTTC.